The 23 T cell receptor beta chains below were found in one sample sequenced in a study of shared clonotypes between healthy human individuals. The repertoire was sequenced with immunoSEQ multiplex PCR; TCRdb's copy has only in-frame clones and lacks some. Altogether approximately 2.5 million clones are present, over 85% being singletons, with the ten largest covering approximately 0.36%. Source material: naive CD4+ T cells from PBMCs. Described subset: CD45RA+ positively selected. The receptors derive from a man aged 18-30 years in good health. Some clones in this sample may be carry-over from other donors' samples.

V and J are TRBV5-6 and TRBJ2-1, with TRBD2 matching over 9 bases. This CDR3 has 16 residues. V lost 6 bases and J lost 5; bases outside the gene matches: 12. Germline assignment: CDR1 SGHDT and CDR2 YYEEEE. The CDR3 bases are TGTGCCAGCACCCTAGACCCGGGACTAGCTCACAATGAGCAGTTCTTC. Residues: CASTLDPGLAHNEQFF.

J is TRBJ2-1 and V is TRBV30; D remains unclear. V lost 8 bases and J 2 bases, leaving 7 bases between the germline ends. The CDR3 is made up of 11 amino acids. Germline CDR1 is GTSNPN and CDR2 is SVGIG (reference sequence). The CDR3 sequence: CAVRPYNEQFF. In nucleotides, the CDR3 is TGTGCCGTGAGGCCCTACAATGAGCAGTTCTTC.

The chain combines TRBV2 with TRBJ1-1, with D unresolved. The germline CDR1 and CDR2 sequences are SNHLY and FYNNEI. This CDR3 is 14 amino acids long. Trimming cost V 3 bases and J 1 base, with 9 bases left between them. The CDR3 DNA reads TGTGCCAGCAGTGACCGGAACGGGAACACTGAAGCTTTCTTT. This translates into CASSDRNGNTEAFF. The whole variable domain, remainder taken from reference TRBV2 and TRBJ1-1, is EPEVTQTPSHQVTQMGQEVILRCVPISNHLYFYWYRQILGQKVEFLVSFYNNEISEKSEIFDDQFSVERPDGSNFTLKIRSTKLEDSAMYFCASSDRNGNTEAFFGQGTRLTVV.

This clone was observed a single time. CDR3 DNA: TGTGCCAGCAGTGGTCTCAGGAGCTCCTACAATGAGCAGTTCTTC. Residues: CASSGLRSSYNEQFF. V and J are TRBV6-1 and TRBJ2-1; D gene unclear. Looked up from germline, CDR1 is MNHNS and CDR2 is SASEGT. There are 15 residues in the CDR3. V gave up 4 bases and J gave up 0 bases, with 10 bases separating them.

This chain links TRBV7-2 with TRBJ1-3; TRBD1 might be the D (6 bases). The CDR3 totals 18 residues. Germline V gene lookup returns CDR1 SGHTA and CDR2 FQGNSA. V dropped 3 bases and J dropped 2 bases, with 20 bases sitting between them. The CDR3 reads CASSFSLDRKRAGNTIYF. As DNA, the CDR3 is TGTGCCAGCAGCTTTTCCCTAGACAGGAAGAGGGCTGGAAACACCATATATTTT.

V is TRBV9 and J is TRBJ2-5, with D possibly called TRBD1 or TRBD2 (5 bases each). The end of the DNA aligns better with TRBJ2-7, so the J call may be wrong. This CDR3 is 13 amino acids long. Germline CDR1 reads SGDLS; CDR2 reads YYNGEE. In DNA form, the CDR3 reads TGTGCCAGCAGCGTCGGGACCTCCTACGAGCAGTACTTC. Protein: CASSVGTSYEQYF.

The genes are TRBV28 and TRBJ1-2; no clear D. The germline CDR1 and CDR2 sequences are MDHEN and SYDVKM. CDR3 length equals 15 residues. V gave up 1 base and J gave up 8 bases, with 17 bases separating them. The CDR3 sequence: CASSLLGPTAGGYTF. CDR3 bases: TGTGCCAGCAGTTTATTGGGCCCAACGGCTGGGGGCTACACCTTC.

This clone was picked up a small number of times. This CDR3 is also generated by other DNA sequences in the sample. J is TRBJ2-3 and V is TRBV7-2; 7 positions agree with TRBD2. This CDR3 is 15 amino acids long. Germline CDR1 reads SGHTA; CDR2 reads FQGNSA. Germline trimming cut 0 bases from V and 3 bases from J; bases unmatched to any gene: 3. The CDR3 is CASSLAGGPTDTQYF. In DNA, the CDR3 is TGTGCCAGCAGCTTAGCGGGAGGGCCGACAGATACGCAGTATTTT.

This chain uses TRBV15 with TRBJ2-5; 7 nucleotides line up with TRBD1. V lost 5 bases to trimming and J lost 4 bases; unmatched junction nucleotides: 1. Germline V gives CDR1 LNHNV, CDR2 YYDKDF (reference sequence). CDR3 length equals 12 residues. The CDR3 sequence is CATSGDRETQYF. As DNA, the CDR3 is TGTGCCACCAGCGGGGACAGAGAGACCCAGTACTTC.

This clone was found once. The chain carries TRBV28 and TRBJ2-3; TRBD2 matches at 7 bases. V gave up 7 bases and J gave up 3 bases; unmatched junction bases: 13. Germline V gene lookup returns CDR1 MDHEN and CDR2 SYDVKM. The CDR3 is 16 residues long. The CDR3 is CASIPPGGSRTDTQYF. The CDR3 nucleotides are TGTGCCAGCATCCCCCCGGGCGGGAGTAGGACAGATACGCAGTATTTT.

V is TRBV7-3 and J is TRBJ2-7, with 10 bases identical to TRBD1. CDR1 is SGHTA, CDR2 FQGTGA, per germline. The CDR3 is made up of 19 amino acids. Trimming removed 2 bases from V and 6 bases from J; junction bases left unmatched: 19. The CDR3 loop is CASSLLDRGRREGSGEQYF. CDR3 nucleotides: TGTGCCAGCAGCTTACTAGACAGGGGGCGGAGGGAGGGCTCGGGCGAGCAGTACTTC.

The chain recombines TRBV28 with TRBJ1-2, with TRBD1 matching 11 bases. The CDR3 is 16 residues long. Germline values: CDR1 MDHEN, CDR2 SYDVKM. V gave up 1 base and J gave up 4 bases; unmatched junction bases: 5. The chain's CDR3 is CASSLYPGQGVYGYTF. Written as DNA, the CDR3 is TGTGCCAGCAGTTTATACCCGGGACAGGGGGTCTATGGCTACACCTTC.

V usage is TRBV21-1 and J usage is TRBJ1-4; no check of the table's D call, TRBD1, against the DNA was made. TRBV21-1 is listed as a pseudogene. The CDR3 runs to 15 residues. The CDR3 bases are TGTGCCAGCAGCAACGAAGGCGGGGACAGTGAAAAACTGTTTTTT. Translated: CASSNEGGDSEKLFF.

The V and J genes are TRBV5-1 and TRBJ2-5, with 7 bases that match TRBD1. This CDR3 region has 15 residues. The V and J ends lost 0 bases and 0 bases, in that order; junction bases with no gene match: 2. CDR1 is SGHRS, CDR2 YFSETQ, per germline. CDR3 in DNA: TGCGCCAGCAGCTTGGGACAGGGAAACCAAGAGACCCAGTACTTC. Its protein is CASSLGQGNQETQYF.

This clone has just one count. V usage is TRBV6-1 and J usage is TRBJ2-3; tentative D call: TRBD1 (5 bases). The CDR3 is 16 residues long. With 1 base removed from V and 2 bases from J, the gap between germline ends came to 13 bases. CDR1 is MNHNS, CDR2 SASEGT, per germline. CDR3 protein: CASSEVTGHLTDTQYF. The CDR3 DNA reads as TGTGCCAGCAGTGAAGTAACAGGCCATCTCACAGATACGCAGTATTTT.

Details on this clone: The same CDR3 can be traced to other DNA sequences in this sample. The chain joins TRBV28 to TRBJ1-4; D is ambiguous. The CDR3 loop spans 13 amino acids. Germline V CDR1 and CDR2: MDHEN, SYDVKM. V dropped 1 base and J dropped 0 bases, with 0 bases sitting between them. CDR3 sequence: CASSLSTNEKLFF. The CDR3 coding sequence is TGTGCCAGCAGTTTATCAACTAATGAAAAACTGTTTTTT.

This clone was detected once. The rearrangement uses TRBV21-1 and TRBJ2-6. TRBV21-1 is a pseudogene segment. The CDR3 is made up of 18 amino acids. Here the CDR3 DNA reads TGTGCCAGCAGCAAATGTGGAGACAAAGATCCTGGGGCCAACGTCCTGACTTTC. It translates to CASSKCGDKDPGANVLTF.

The chain joins TRBV7-9 to TRBJ1-5; D unresolved. CDR3 length equals 14 residues. The V gene's germline CDR1 is SEHNR and CDR2 FQNEAQ (reference sequence). V was clipped by 2 bases and J by 1 base, with 6 bases between them. The CDR3 bases are TGTGCCAGCAGCTTACCAGGAAGCAATCAGCCCCAGCATTTT. The encoded protein is CASSLPGSNQPQHF.

This clone has only one observation. The chain uses TRBV7-7 and TRBJ2-1; 7 nucleotides match TRBD2. Germline values: CDR1 SSHAT, CDR2 FNYEAQ (reference sequence). The CDR3 spans 14 residues. Trimming cost V 0 bases and J 9 bases; bases outside gene matches: 5. The CDR3 DNA sequence: TGTGCCAGCAGCTTAGCGGCGGGAGTGCTTGAGCAGTTCTTC. Translating gives CASSLAAGVLEQFF.

In its sample, this clone was seen once. The CDR3 sequence is CASSSSSGRSGETQYF. Written as DNA, the CDR3 is TGTGCCAGCAGCTCTAGTAGCGGGAGGAGTGGGGAGACCCAGTACTTC. The V and J genes are TRBV7-6 and TRBJ2-5, with 10 nucleotides matching TRBD2. Germline values: CDR1 SGHVS, CDR2 FNYEAQ. The length of the CDR3 is 16 residues. V dropped 4 bases and J dropped 5; count of bases not matched to a gene: 10.

The V call is TRBV28, the J call TRBJ2-3; no firm D call. There are 11 residues in the CDR3. CDR1 MDHEN and CDR2 SYDVKM come from the germline V gene. Trimming stripped 6 bases from V and 8 bases from J, with 9 bases between. The CDR3 loop is CASSERSTQYF. The CDR3 DNA is TGTGCCAGCAGCGAGAGGTCTACGCAGTATTTT.

This chain links TRBV6-1 with TRBJ2-3, with D possibly matching TRBD1 (5 bases). This CDR3 is 16 amino acids long. Deletions cut 4 bases from V and 0 bases from J, with 14 bases between. Germline lookup yields CDR1 MNHNS and CDR2 SASEGT. The CDR3 is CASSGTWTPSTDTQYF. As DNA, the CDR3 is TGTGCCAGCAGTGGCACCTGGACACCCAGCACAGATACGCAGTATTTT.

V gene TRBV18 combines with J gene TRBJ1-1, with unresolved D. CDR1 KGHSH and CDR2 LQKENI come from the germline V gene. Between the trimmed V and J ends, which lost 2 bases and 6 bases, there was a span of 13 bases. This CDR3 comprises 14 residues. CDR3 bases: TGTGCCAGCTCACCATTCGCCGTTGATGCTGAAGCTTTCTTT. Its protein product is CASSPFAVDAEAFF.